This paragraph reports one T cell receptor beta chain. This sample was included in a study of PD-L1 blockade in urothelial cancer. The overall study: Previous chemotherapy exposure amounted to 0 to 3 regimens for patients. Blood-derived samples held a median approximately 140,000 T cells.

Every PCR was spiked with synthetic TCR analog templates. TCRdb keeps only in-frame clones here, not all; method: immunoSEQ multiplex PCR. The sample lists about 48,000 clones, approximately 81% occurring once. Germline lookup yields CDR1 MDHEN and CDR2 SYDVKM. CDR3 length: 13 residues. V lost 7 bases and J lost 5, with 12 bases in between. Time point described: peripheral blood 6 weeks after treatment start. Patients presented with locally advanced or metastatic urothelial carcinoma. The chain employs TRBV28 and TRBJ2-1; maybe TRBD2 (5 bases). This specimen consisted of PBMCs, obtained around atezolizumab (anti-PD-L1) treatment. The TCR sequence derives from a man between 65 and 80 years old with urothelial cancer. The CDR3 DNA follows: TGTGCCAGCACCCCGGACGGGAACAATGAGCAGTTCTTC. Residues: CASTPDGNNEQFF.